This is a list of T cell receptor beta chains from one sample in a study of OX40 agonist ivuxolimab in advanced cancers. The table came from immunoSEQ multiplex PCR; TCRdb's copy has only in-frame clones and leaves some out. The sample lists over 30,000 clones, approximately 90% occurring once. The material sequenced was CD4+ or CD8+ T cells sorted from blood, taken in a trial of the OX40 agonist ivuxolimab. The receptors stem from an adult with an advanced solid tumor such as melanoma, head and neck, liver or kidney cancer. Each CDR3 is given with its conserved first and last residue. D genes are given only for firm matches. Size values are once, few and many counts, or a class for expanded clones, and some rows have none.

j_call: TRBJ1-2
d_call: TRBD1
v_call: TRBV5-6
clone_size: NA
cdr3_aa: CASSPTGGNYGYTF
cdr3_nt: TGTGCCAGCAGCCCGACAGGGGGCAACTATGGCTACACCTTC

j_call: TRBJ2-6
d_call: TRBD1
v_call: TRBV15
clone_size: NA
cdr3_aa: CATSRERPVGQGRDHPGANVLTF
cdr3_nt: TGTGCCACCAGCAGAGAAAGGCCTGTGGGACAGGGAAGAGATCATCCCGGGGCCAACGTCCTGACTTTC

j_call: TRBJ1-5
d_call: TRBD1
v_call: TRBV19
clone_size: once
cdr3_aa: CASSTGQGYQSNQPQHF
cdr3_nt: TGTGCCAGTAGTACGGGACAGGGGTATCAGAGCAATCAGCCCCAGCATTTT

j_call: TRBJ2-5
d_call: NA
v_call: TRBV28
clone_size: NA
cdr3_aa: CASTQKGFRAQETQYF
cdr3_nt: TGTGCCAGCACCCAAAAGGGTTTTAGGGCCCAAGAGACCCAGTACTTC

j_call: TRBJ2-1
d_call: NA
v_call: TRBV21-1
clone_size: NA
cdr3_aa: CASSLRRGDEQFF
cdr3_nt: TGTGCCAGCAGCCTCAGGCGGGGCGATGAGCAGTTCTTC

j_call: TRBJ1-6
d_call: NA
v_call: TRBV11-2
clone_size: NA
cdr3_aa: CASSSDSGKSPLHF
cdr3_nt: TGTGCCAGCAGCTCGGACAGCGGCAAGTCACCCCTCCACTTT

j_call: TRBJ1-5
d_call: TRBD1
v_call: TRBV10-3
clone_size: NA
cdr3_aa: CAISDGQGTHQPQHF
cdr3_nt: TGTGCCATCAGTGACGGACAGGGGACGCATCAGCCCCAGCATTTT

j_call: TRBJ1-1
d_call: NA
v_call: TRBV7-9
clone_size: NA
cdr3_aa: CASSPDFGEAFF
cdr3_nt: TGTGCCAGCAGCCCGGATTTTGGTGAAGCTTTCTTT

j_call: TRBJ1-2
d_call: TRBD1
v_call: TRBV5-1
clone_size: NA
cdr3_aa: CASSLRLGQGGGYTF
cdr3_nt: TGCGCCAGCAGCTTGCGCTTAGGACAGGGAGGTGGCTACACCTTC

j_call: TRBJ2-7
d_call: NA
v_call: TRBV5-6
clone_size: few
cdr3_aa: CASSLRREQYF
cdr3_nt: TGTGCCAGCAGCTTAAGGAGGGAGCAGTACTTC

j_call: TRBJ1-2
d_call: NA
v_call: TRBV6-5
clone_size: NA
cdr3_aa: CASGRGGSGYGYTF
cdr3_nt: TGTGCCAGCGGACGGGGGGGCTCAGGCTATGGCTACACCTTC

j_call: TRBJ2-2
d_call: TRBD2
v_call: TRBV9
clone_size: NA
cdr3_aa: CASSVVKAGAGTGELFF
cdr3_nt: TGTGCCAGCAGCGTAGTTAAAGCGGGAGCGGGGACCGGGGAGCTGTTTTTT

j_call: TRBJ1-2
d_call: NA
v_call: TRBV6-1
clone_size: NA
cdr3_aa: CASTDAGHLKGHGYTF
cdr3_nt: TGTGCCAGCACTGACGCCGGGCATCTTAAAGGGCATGGCTACACCTTC

j_call: TRBJ2-1
d_call: NA
v_call: TRBV9
clone_size: NA
cdr3_aa: CASSVLDTKGEQFF
cdr3_nt: TGTGCCAGCAGCGTTTTGGACACAAAGGGTGAGCAGTTCTTC

j_call: TRBJ2-2
d_call: NA
v_call: TRBV7-8
clone_size: NA
cdr3_aa: CASSRQDGELFF
cdr3_nt: TGTGCCAGCAGCCGCCAAGACGGGGAGCTGTTTTTT

j_call: TRBJ1-2
d_call: NA
v_call: TRBV7-9
clone_size: NA
cdr3_aa: CASSAPGANYGYTF
cdr3_nt: TGTGCCAGCAGCGCCCCGGGGGCTAACTATGGCTACACCTTC

j_call: TRBJ1-3
d_call: NA
v_call: TRBV19
clone_size: NA
cdr3_aa: CASSLDSGGRDTIYF
cdr3_nt: TGTGCCAGTAGTTTGGACTCGGGAGGTCGGGACACCATATATTTT

j_call: TRBJ2-1
d_call: TRBD1
v_call: TRBV5-1
clone_size: NA
cdr3_aa: CASSAGDSSYNEQFF
cdr3_nt: TGCGCCAGCAGCGCCGGGGACAGCTCCTACAATGAGCAGTTCTTC

j_call: TRBJ1-3
d_call: NA
v_call: TRBV18
clone_size: NA
cdr3_aa: CASCGDSGNTIYF
cdr3_nt: TGTGCCAGCTGTGGAGATTCTGGAAACACCATATATTTT

j_call: TRBJ1-1
d_call: NA
v_call: TRBV29-1
clone_size: NA
cdr3_aa: CSVRLSHTEAFF
cdr3_nt: TGCAGCGTGAGACTGAGCCACACTGAAGCTTTCTTT

j_call: TRBJ2-7
d_call: TRBD2
v_call: TRBV6-6
clone_size: NA
cdr3_aa: CASSPMTSGSYEQYF
cdr3_nt: TGTGCCAGCAGCCCAATGACTAGCGGGAGCTACGAGCAGTACTTC

j_call: TRBJ1-1
d_call: NA
v_call: TRBV10-3
clone_size: NA
cdr3_aa: CAIRTDGRVEAFF
cdr3_nt: TGTGCCATCAGAACCGATGGAAGAGTCGAAGCTTTCTTT

j_call: TRBJ2-3
d_call: NA
v_call: TRBV9
clone_size: NA
cdr3_aa: CASSVAGGTAHSTDTQYF
cdr3_nt: TGTGCCAGCAGCGTCGCCGGCGGGACTGCCCATAGCACAGATACGCAGTATTTT

j_call: TRBJ1-6
d_call: TRBD1
v_call: TRBV6-1
clone_size: NA
cdr3_aa: CASSENLQGWNSPLHF
cdr3_nt: TGTGCCAGCAGCGAAAACCTACAGGGGTGGAATTCACCCCTCCACTTT

j_call: TRBJ2-1
d_call: TRBD1
v_call: TRBV2
clone_size: few
cdr3_aa: CASNHRGYNEQFF
cdr3_nt: TGTGCCAGCAACCACAGGGGCTACAATGAGCAGTTCTTC

j_call: TRBJ2-1
d_call: NA
v_call: TRBV2
clone_size: NA
cdr3_aa: CASRTGTGYNEQFF
cdr3_nt: TGTGCCAGCAGGACCGGGACGGGATACAATGAGCAGTTCTTC

j_call: TRBJ2-1
d_call: NA
v_call: TRBV9
clone_size: NA
cdr3_aa: CASSALRGLYNEQFF
cdr3_nt: TGTGCCAGCAGCGCCCTTCGGGGGCTCTACAATGAGCAGTTCTTC

j_call: TRBJ2-7
d_call: NA
v_call: TRBV29-1
clone_size: few
cdr3_aa: CSTLGGPQSSYEQYF
cdr3_nt: TGCAGCACCCTCGGGGGGCCCCAGAGCTCCTACGAGCAGTACTTC

j_call: TRBJ2-6
d_call: NA
v_call: TRBV5-1
clone_size: NA
cdr3_aa: CASRDSTSGANVLTF
cdr3_nt: TGCGCCAGCAGGGACAGCACCTCTGGGGCCAACGTCCTGACTTTC

j_call: TRBJ1-1
d_call: NA
v_call: TRBV29-1
clone_size: NA
cdr3_aa: CSVAKGKGTEAFF
cdr3_nt: TGCAGCGTTGCAAAGGGGAAGGGGACTGAAGCTTTCTTT

j_call: TRBJ1-5
d_call: NA
v_call: TRBV27
clone_size: NA
cdr3_aa: CASSLQGRGNQPQHF
cdr3_nt: TGTGCCAGCAGTTTACAGGGCCGGGGCAATCAGCCCCAGCATTTT

j_call: TRBJ2-3
d_call: TRBD2
v_call: TRBV4-3
clone_size: NA
cdr3_aa: CASSPGGLAGVGTDTQYF
cdr3_nt: TGCGCCAGCAGCCCTGGTGGGCTAGCGGGAGTGGGTACAGATACGCAGTATTTT

j_call: TRBJ1-1
d_call: TRBD1
v_call: TRBV28
clone_size: NA
cdr3_aa: CASSSGQALNTEAFF
cdr3_nt: TGTGCCAGCAGTTCGGGACAGGCGTTGAACACTGAAGCTTTCTTT

j_call: TRBJ1-6
d_call: NA
v_call: TRBV6-5
clone_size: NA
cdr3_aa: CASSYDQYGDSPLHF
cdr3_nt: TGTGCCAGCAGTTACGACCAATACGGGGATTCACCCCTCCACTTT

j_call: TRBJ2-3
d_call: NA
v_call: TRBV29-1
clone_size: NA
cdr3_aa: CSGLRGQVDTQYF
cdr3_nt: TGCAGCGGGCTCCGGGGGCAAGTAGATACGCAGTATTTT

j_call: TRBJ1-1
d_call: NA
v_call: TRBV7-9
clone_size: NA
cdr3_aa: CASSSMQGEAFF
cdr3_nt: TGTGCCAGCAGCTCCATGCAGGGGGAAGCTTTCTTT

j_call: TRBJ1-4
d_call: TRBD1
v_call: TRBV5-1
clone_size: NA
cdr3_aa: CASSPEGTGIEKLFF
cdr3_nt: TGCGCCAGCAGCCCGGAGGGGACAGGGATTGAAAAACTGTTTTTT

j_call: TRBJ2-7
d_call: TRBD2
v_call: TRBV6-5
clone_size: NA
cdr3_aa: CASSPLGRVEQYF
cdr3_nt: TGTGCCAGCAGCCCTCTAGGGAGGGTCGAGCAGTACTTC

j_call: TRBJ2-5
d_call: TRBD1
v_call: TRBV6-5
clone_size: once
cdr3_aa: CASSVTGDRGETQYF
cdr3_nt: TGTGCCAGCAGTGTGACAGGGGATCGTGGGGAGACCCAGTACTTC

j_call: TRBJ1-1
d_call: NA
v_call: TRBV5-1
clone_size: NA
cdr3_aa: CASSLEVETEAFF
cdr3_nt: TGCGCCAGCAGCTTGGAGGTAGAAACTGAAGCTTTCTTT

j_call: TRBJ2-7
d_call: NA
v_call: TRBV5-6
clone_size: NA
cdr3_aa: CASSLGRAYEQYF
cdr3_nt: TGTGCCAGCAGCTTGGGGAGAGCCTACGAGCAGTACTTC

j_call: TRBJ2-5
d_call: NA
v_call: TRBV20-1
clone_size: NA
cdr3_aa: CSARDPETQYF
cdr3_nt: TGCAGTGCTAGAGATCCAGAGACCCAGTACTTC

j_call: TRBJ1-1
d_call: TRBD1
v_call: TRBV15
clone_size: NA
cdr3_aa: CATSRRQGGFAEAFF
cdr3_nt: TGTGCCACCAGCAGAAGACAGGGAGGTTTCGCTGAAGCTTTCTTT

j_call: TRBJ2-2
d_call: TRBD2
v_call: TRBV19
clone_size: NA
cdr3_aa: CASSIPGRALSGELFF
cdr3_nt: TGTGCCAGTAGTATCCCCGGGAGGGCGCTCTCCGGGGAGCTGTTTTTT

j_call: TRBJ1-2
d_call: NA
v_call: TRBV21-1
clone_size: NA
cdr3_aa: CASSRDGDYGYTF
cdr3_nt: TGTGCCAGCAGTCGGGACGGTGACTATGGCTACACCTTC

j_call: TRBJ2-4
d_call: NA
v_call: TRBV28
clone_size: NA
cdr3_aa: CASSSTENIQYF
cdr3_nt: TGTGCCAGCAGTTCGACCGAAAACATTCAGTACTTC

j_call: TRBJ2-5
d_call: NA
v_call: TRBV18
clone_size: NA
cdr3_aa: CASSPNGGQETQYF
cdr3_nt: TGTGCCAGCTCACCTAACGGGGGCCAAGAGACCCAGTACTTC

j_call: TRBJ1-1
d_call: TRBD1
v_call: TRBV2
clone_size: NA
cdr3_aa: CASSEAGTGSSEAFF
cdr3_nt: TGTGCCAGCAGTGAAGCGGGGACAGGGTCTTCTGAAGCTTTCTTT

j_call: TRBJ2-3
d_call: TRBD1
v_call: TRBV27
clone_size: NA
cdr3_aa: CASSSPSTGGVWTDTQYF
cdr3_nt: TGTGCCAGCAGTTCCCCTTCCACAGGGGGCGTCTGGACAGATACGCAGTATTTT

j_call: TRBJ1-6
d_call: NA
v_call: TRBV19
clone_size: NA
cdr3_aa: CASSDQGLPNSPLHF
cdr3_nt: TGTGCCAGTAGTGATCAGGGGCTCCCCAATTCACCCCTCCACTTT

j_call: TRBJ2-3
d_call: TRBD2
v_call: TRBV25-1
clone_size: NA
cdr3_aa: CASSDLLAGNTDTQYF
cdr3_nt: TGTGCCAGCAGTGATTTATTAGCGGGAAACACAGATACGCAGTATTTT

j_call: TRBJ2-3
d_call: NA
v_call: TRBV5-1
clone_size: NA
cdr3_aa: CASSLGDISSTDTQYF
cdr3_nt: TGCGCCAGCAGCTTGGGGGACATCTCTAGCACAGATACGCAGTATTTT

j_call: TRBJ2-7
d_call: TRBD1
v_call: TRBV14
clone_size: NA
cdr3_aa: CASSQPIPGQGSEQYF
cdr3_nt: TGTGCCAGCAGCCAACCCATACCGGGACAGGGGAGCGAGCAGTACTTC